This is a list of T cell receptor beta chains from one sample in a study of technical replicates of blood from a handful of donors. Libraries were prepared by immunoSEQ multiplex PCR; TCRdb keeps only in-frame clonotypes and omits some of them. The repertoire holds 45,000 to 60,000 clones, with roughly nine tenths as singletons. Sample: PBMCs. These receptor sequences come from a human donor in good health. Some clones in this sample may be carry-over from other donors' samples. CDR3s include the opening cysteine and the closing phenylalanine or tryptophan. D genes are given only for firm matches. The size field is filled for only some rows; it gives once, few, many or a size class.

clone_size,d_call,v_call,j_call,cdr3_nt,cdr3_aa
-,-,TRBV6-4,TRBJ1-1,TGTGCCAGCATGACACCATCGAACACTGAAGCTTTCTTT,CASMTPSNTEAFF
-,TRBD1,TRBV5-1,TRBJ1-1,TGCGCCAGCTACTCGGGACAGCCGAACACTGAAGCTTTCTTT,CASYSGQPNTEAFF
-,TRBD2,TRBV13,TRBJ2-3,TGTGCCAGCAGCTTGGGGGGGTCAAGCACAGATACGCAGTATTTT,CASSLGGSSTDTQYF
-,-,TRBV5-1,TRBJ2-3,TGCGCCAGCAGCTTGGATACAGGCGCGGATACGCAGTATTTT,CASSLDTGADTQYF
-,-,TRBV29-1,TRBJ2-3,TGCAGCCAAAGACAGGTCGCGGGAGATACGCAGTATTTT,CSQRQVAGDTQYF
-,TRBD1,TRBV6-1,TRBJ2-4,TGTGCCAGCAGCCGAACCCCAGGGGGCTCGGACATTCAGTACTTC,CASSRTPGGSDIQYF
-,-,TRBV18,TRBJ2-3,TGTGCCAGCTCACGCTTACGAGAGCCCGCTATAGATACGCAGTATTTT,CASSRLREPAIDTQYF
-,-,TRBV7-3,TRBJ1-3,TGTGCCAGCAGCATGACGGGTGACTCTGGAAACACCATATATTTT,CASSMTGDSGNTIYF
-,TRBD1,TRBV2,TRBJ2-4,TGTGCCAGCAGAGGACAGGGGGCGGCCAAAAACATTCAGTACTTC,CASRGQGAAKNIQYF
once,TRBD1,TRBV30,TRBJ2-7,TGTGCTCTCAAGAGGCGGGACAGGGGATCGCTCGAGCAGTACTTC,CALKRRDRGSLEQYF
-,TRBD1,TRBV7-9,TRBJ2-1,TGTGCCAGCAGCCTCAGGGACAGGGGGAACAATGAGCAGTTCTTC,CASSLRDRGNNEQFF
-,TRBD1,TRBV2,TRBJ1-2,TGTGCCAGCAGAACAGGGACAGGGCGTAGTGGCTACACCTTC,CASRTGTGRSGYTF
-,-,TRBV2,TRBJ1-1,TGTGCCAGCAGGGAACTTGGGACACTAAACACTGAAGCTTTCTTT,CASRELGTLNTEAFF
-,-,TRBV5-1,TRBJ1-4,TGCGCCAGCAGCTTGGGGACAGTTGCAACTAATGAAAAACTGTTTTTT,CASSLGTVATNEKLFF
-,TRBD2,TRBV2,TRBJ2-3,TGTGCCAGCATTCCGTCTAGCGGGGGGATCGCAGATACGCAGTATTTT,CASIPSSGGIADTQYF
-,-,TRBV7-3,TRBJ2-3,TGTGCCAGCAGCCCTAGAGGGTTTAGTCGGGATACGCAGTATTTT,CASSPRGFSRDTQYF
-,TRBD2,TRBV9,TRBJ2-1,TGTGCCAGCAGCGCAGGGGCGGGAGGAGTAAGTGAGCAGTTCTTC,CASSAGAGGVSEQFF
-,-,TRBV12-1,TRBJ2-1,TGTGCCAGCAGCTTTGGGGGGACAGACAATGAGCAGTTCTTC,CASSFGGTDNEQFF
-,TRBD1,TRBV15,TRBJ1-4,TGTGCCACCAGCAGACAGGGGGCGGGGGAAAAACTGTTTTTT,CATSRQGAGEKLFF
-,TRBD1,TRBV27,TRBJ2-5,TGTGCCAGCAGTCCCCGACAGGGGCACGAGACCCAGTACTTC,CASSPRQGHETQYF
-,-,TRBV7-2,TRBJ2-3,TGTGCCAGTTCAATGGACTATACGGCAGATACGCAGTATTTT,CASSMDYTADTQYF
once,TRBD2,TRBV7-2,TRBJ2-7,TGTGCCAGCAGCCCTCTCGGCGGGGGACCCTCCTACGAGCAGTACTTC,CASSPLGGGPSYEQYF
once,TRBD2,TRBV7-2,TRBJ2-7,TGTGCCAGCAGCTCACCCCTCCAAGCGGGGTTGGAGGCAAACCAGCAGTACTTC,CASSSPLQAGLEANQQYF
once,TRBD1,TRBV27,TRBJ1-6,TGTGCCAGCAGACTCCCGGGACAGTCTAATTCACCCCTCCACTTT,CASRLPGQSNSPLHF
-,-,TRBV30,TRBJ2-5,TGTGCCTGGAGTGTAGTTCAGGGGACACAAGAGACCCAGTACTTC,CAWSVVQGTQETQYF
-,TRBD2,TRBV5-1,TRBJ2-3,TGCGCCAGCAGCCCAAGGACTAGCGGTAGCACAGATACGCAGTATTTT,CASSPRTSGSTDTQYF
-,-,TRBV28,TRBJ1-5,TGTGCCAGCAGTTCACCACTAAAAACAGGTTTTAGCAATCAGCCCCAGCATTTT,CASSSPLKTGFSNQPQHF
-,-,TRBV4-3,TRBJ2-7,TGCGCCAGCAGCCAAGTAATTGCCGACAGCTACGAGCAGTACTTC,CASSQVIADSYEQYF
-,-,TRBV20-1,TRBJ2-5,TGCAGTGCTGAGTTACAAGAGACCCAGTACTTC,CSAELQETQYF